The sequence of this T cell receptor (beta chain) was determined in a study of T cell responses to AZD1222 COVID-19 vaccine (dated by TCRdb to the early 2020s). Describing the broader study: TCR sequencing was performed for fewer than 250 trial participants, of whom some 200 were given two doses of AZD1222 and around 25 were given two doses of MenACWY control vaccine. Trial participants were enrolled into age subgroups of 18-55, 56-69 and 70-plus years, which contained about 150, 28 and 57 TCR-sequenced participants, respectively.

The CDR3 regions of human TCRbeta chains were analyzed by immunosequencing. Per the authors' processing: Repertoire TCRs were checked for matches against a reference library of SARS-CoV-2-specific TCRs that had been generated using the MIRA antigen-specificity platform. Breadth was defined as the fraction of unique TCRs that were SARS-CoV-2-associated. Depth was defined as the fraction of total T cells that were SARS-CoV-2-associated. Using the MIRA data, each spike-specific TCR was mapped to the spike region that the TCR reacts to and placed in a CD4 or CD8 class. Log10-transformed breadth and depth values were compared by one-way ANOVA with Sidak's multiple comparisons tests. TCRdb re-hosts the immuneACCESS table, in-frame sequences only. Its copies lack some clones; in the studies checked, an unresolved V gene accounts for under half of them, and the cause for the rest is not known. V, J and clone size are those of that table, while D and trimming were read from the DNA. The sample table holds roughly 120,000 clones, of which around 90% were seen once. The ten largest make up under 20% of the sample.

Points the paper makes about the study in general: Because no samples from the day 14 peak response were available, repertoires could be characterized only after the peak T cell response. Vaccine-associated CD4 TCRs spanned the whole spike protein, with dominant responses in regions 160-218 and 743-854. After two AZD1222 doses, spike-specific TCR breadth and depth were significantly higher than at day 0 and than in MenACWY recipients. Participants were mostly white British and included more females than males, and it was suggested by the authors that clonal diversity may have been underestimated. The 56-69-year group was small, and its depth increase did not reach significance, likely because of low power. Only 5 to 7 AZD1222 recipients were SARS-CoV-2 seropositive at baseline, limiting conclusions about previously exposed vaccinees. Reportedly, almost half of the unique spike-specific TCRs recognized epitopes lying outside the regions that are mutated in the B.1.351 and B.1.1.7 variants.

As encoded in the germline V gene, CDR1 is MNHEY while CDR2 is SVGAGI. V and J are truncated by 0 bases and 1 base respectively, leaving an intervening sequence of 13 bases. The cysteine opens and the phenylalanine closes a CDR3 of 16 amino acids. Just CDR3 DNA is preserved here, 48 bases in frame from base 1. Per the publication, the time point label means: baseline before first vaccination. The sample's treatment or condition label, decoded: meningococcal conjugate vaccine given as trial control. Vaccinee samples were obtained from the UK trials COV001 and COV002, which included a single-blind randomized controlled phase 2/3 trial of AZD1222 (ChAdOx1 nCoV-19) in healthy adults. Trial participant PBMC samples were collected at day 0 and day 28 after the second dose for TCRbeta chain sequencing. In the case of this clone: Its antigen is not yet known. Base qualities are not at hand, and no much larger clone is one base apart.

The receptor chain draws on TRBV6-5 and TRBJ2-7; TRBD2 is possibly the D segment (6 matching bases). This TCR was recovered from an adult in good health. Specimen: peripheral blood, collected on day 0 of MenACWY control vaccination. The CDR3 protein sequence reads: CASSYSTASVSYEQYF. The nucleotide sequence reads TGTGCCAGCAGTTACTCGACGGCTAGCGTTTCCTACGAGCAGTACTTC.